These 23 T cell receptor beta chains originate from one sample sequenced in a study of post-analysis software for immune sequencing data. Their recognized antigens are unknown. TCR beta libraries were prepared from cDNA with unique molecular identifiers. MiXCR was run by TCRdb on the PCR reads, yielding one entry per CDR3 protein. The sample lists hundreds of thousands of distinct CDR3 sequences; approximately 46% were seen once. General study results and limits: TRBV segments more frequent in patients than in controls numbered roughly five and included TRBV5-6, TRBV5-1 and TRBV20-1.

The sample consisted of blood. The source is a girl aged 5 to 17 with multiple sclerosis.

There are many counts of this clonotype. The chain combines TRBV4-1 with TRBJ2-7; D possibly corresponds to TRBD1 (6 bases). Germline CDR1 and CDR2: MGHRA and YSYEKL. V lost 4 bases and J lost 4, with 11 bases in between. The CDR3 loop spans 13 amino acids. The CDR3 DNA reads TGCGCCAGCAGCCCTATACAGGGTTACGAGCAGTACTTC. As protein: CASSPIQGYEQYF.

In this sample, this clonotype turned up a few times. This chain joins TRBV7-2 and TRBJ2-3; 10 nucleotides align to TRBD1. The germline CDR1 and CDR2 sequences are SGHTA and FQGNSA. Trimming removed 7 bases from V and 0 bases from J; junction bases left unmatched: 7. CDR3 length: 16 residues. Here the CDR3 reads CASTGQGSPSTDTQYF. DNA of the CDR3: TGTGCCAGCACGGGACAGGGGTCCCCTAGCACAGATACGCAGTATTTT.

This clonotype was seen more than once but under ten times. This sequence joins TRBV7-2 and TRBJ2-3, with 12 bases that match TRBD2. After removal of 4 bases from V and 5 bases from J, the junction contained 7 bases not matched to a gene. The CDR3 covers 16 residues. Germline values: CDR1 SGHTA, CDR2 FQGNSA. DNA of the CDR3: TGTGCCAGCAGCTCAAGACTAGCGGGAGCGATAGATACGCAGTATTTT. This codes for CASSSRLAGAIDTQYF. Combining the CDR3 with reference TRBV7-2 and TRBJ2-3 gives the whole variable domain GAGVSQSPSNKVTEKGKDVELRCDPISGHTALYWYRQSLGQGLEFLIYFQGNSAPDKSGLPSDRFSAERTGGSVSTLTIQRTQQEDSAVYLCASSSRLAGAIDTQYFGPGTRLTVL.

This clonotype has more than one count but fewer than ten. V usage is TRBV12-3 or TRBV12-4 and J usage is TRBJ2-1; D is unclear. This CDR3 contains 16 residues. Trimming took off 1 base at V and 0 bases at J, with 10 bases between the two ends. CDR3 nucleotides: TGTGCCAGCAGTTTAGGTGAAGGGATCTCCTACAATGAGCAGTTCTTC. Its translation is CASSLGEGISYNEQFF.

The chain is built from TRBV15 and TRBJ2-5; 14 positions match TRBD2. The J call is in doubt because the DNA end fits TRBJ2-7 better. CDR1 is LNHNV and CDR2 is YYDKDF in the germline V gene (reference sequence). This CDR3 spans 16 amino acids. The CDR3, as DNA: TGTGCCACCAGCAGAGGGGGACTAGCGGGAGCGGTCGAGCAGTACTTC. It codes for CATSRGGLAGAVEQYF.

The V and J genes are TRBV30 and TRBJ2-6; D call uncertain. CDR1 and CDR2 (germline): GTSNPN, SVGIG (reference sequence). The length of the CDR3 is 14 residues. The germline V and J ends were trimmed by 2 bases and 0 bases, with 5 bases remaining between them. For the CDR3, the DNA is TGTGCCTGGAGTTTCCCCTCTGGGGCCAACGTCCTGACTTTC. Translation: CAWSFPSGANVLTF.

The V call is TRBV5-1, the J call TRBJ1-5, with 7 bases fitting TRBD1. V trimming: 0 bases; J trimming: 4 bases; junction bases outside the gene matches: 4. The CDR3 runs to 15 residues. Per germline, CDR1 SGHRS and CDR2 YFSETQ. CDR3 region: CASSLDQGGNQPQHF. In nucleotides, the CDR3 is TGCGCCAGCAGCTTGGACCAGGGGGGGAATCAGCCCCAGCATTTT.

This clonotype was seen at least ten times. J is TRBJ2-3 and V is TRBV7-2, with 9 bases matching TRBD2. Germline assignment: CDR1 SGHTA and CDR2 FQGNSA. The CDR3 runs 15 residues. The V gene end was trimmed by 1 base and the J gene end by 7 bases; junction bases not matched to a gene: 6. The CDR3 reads CASSLGLAAPYTQYF. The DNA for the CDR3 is TGTGCCAGCAGCTTAGGACTAGCGGCCCCATATACGCAGTATTTT.

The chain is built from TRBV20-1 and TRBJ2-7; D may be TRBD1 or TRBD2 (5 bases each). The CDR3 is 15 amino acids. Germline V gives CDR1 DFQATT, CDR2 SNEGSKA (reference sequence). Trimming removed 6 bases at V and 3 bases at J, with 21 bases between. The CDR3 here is CSATSSGTADYEQYF. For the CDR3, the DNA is TGCAGTGCGACTTCCTCCGGGACGGCCGACTACGAGCAGTACTTC.

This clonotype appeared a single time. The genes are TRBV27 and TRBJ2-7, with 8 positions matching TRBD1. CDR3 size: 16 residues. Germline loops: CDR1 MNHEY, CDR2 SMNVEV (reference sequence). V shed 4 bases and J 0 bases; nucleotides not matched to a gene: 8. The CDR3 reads CASSSPPTGGSYEQYF. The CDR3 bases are TGTGCCAGCAGTTCACCCCCTACAGGGGGCTCCTACGAGCAGTACTTC.

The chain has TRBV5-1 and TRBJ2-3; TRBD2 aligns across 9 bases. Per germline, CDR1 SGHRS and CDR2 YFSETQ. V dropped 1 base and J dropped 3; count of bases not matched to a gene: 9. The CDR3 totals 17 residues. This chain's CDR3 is CASSLLASGIITDTQYF. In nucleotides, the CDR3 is TGCGCCAGCAGCTTGCTGGCTAGCGGGATTATAACAGATACGCAGTATTTT.

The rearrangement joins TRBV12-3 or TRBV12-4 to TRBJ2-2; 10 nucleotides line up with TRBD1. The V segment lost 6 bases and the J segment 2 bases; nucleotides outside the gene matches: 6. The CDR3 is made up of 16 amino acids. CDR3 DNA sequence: TGTGCCAGCAGGCCTGGGGACAGGGGAAACACCGGGGAGCTGTTTTTT. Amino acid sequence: CASRPGDRGNTGELFF.

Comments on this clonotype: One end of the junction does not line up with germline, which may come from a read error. CDR3 protein: CASSIPGVQFF. The CDR3 nucleotides read TGCGCCAGCAGCATACCAGGGGTGCAGTTCTTC. This sequence joins TRBV7-9 and TRBJ2-5; D is possibly TRBD1 (6 bases). Matching the DNA end better, TRBJ2-1 makes the J call doubtful. Germline assignment: CDR1 SEHNR and CDR2 FQNEAQ (reference sequence). The CDR3 length is 11 residues.

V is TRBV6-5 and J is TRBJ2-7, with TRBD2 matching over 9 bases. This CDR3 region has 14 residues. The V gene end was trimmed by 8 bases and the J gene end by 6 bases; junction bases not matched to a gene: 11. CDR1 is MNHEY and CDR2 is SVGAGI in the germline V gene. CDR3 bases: TGTGCCAGCCGTCCGGGGCTAGCGGGGCTCGAGCAGTACTTC. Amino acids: CASRPGLAGLEQYF.

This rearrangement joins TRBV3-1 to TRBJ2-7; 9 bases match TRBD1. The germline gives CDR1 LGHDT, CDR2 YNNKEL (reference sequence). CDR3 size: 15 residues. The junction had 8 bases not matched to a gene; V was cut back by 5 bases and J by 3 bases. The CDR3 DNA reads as TGTGCCAGCAGCTGCAACGAGGACAGGGGCTACGAGCAGTACTTC. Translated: CASSCNEDRGYEQYF.

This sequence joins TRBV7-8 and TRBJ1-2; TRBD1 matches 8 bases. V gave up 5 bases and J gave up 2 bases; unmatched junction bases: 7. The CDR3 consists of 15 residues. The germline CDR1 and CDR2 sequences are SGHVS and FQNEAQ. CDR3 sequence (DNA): TGTGCCAGCAGCCCTGACAGGGGCGGCAACTATGGCTACACCTTC. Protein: CASSPDRGGNYGYTF.

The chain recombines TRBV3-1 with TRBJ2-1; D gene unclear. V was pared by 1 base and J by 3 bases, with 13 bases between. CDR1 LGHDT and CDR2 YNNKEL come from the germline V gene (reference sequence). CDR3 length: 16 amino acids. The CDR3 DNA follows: TGTGCCAGCAGCCAAGGGCCGGCTGCCCTCTACAATGAGCAGTTCTTC. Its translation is CASSQGPAALYNEQFF.

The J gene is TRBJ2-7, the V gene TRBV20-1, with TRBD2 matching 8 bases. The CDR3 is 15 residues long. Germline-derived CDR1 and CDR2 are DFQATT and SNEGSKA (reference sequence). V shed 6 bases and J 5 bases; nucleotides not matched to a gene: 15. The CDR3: CSARGGSGSLHEQYF. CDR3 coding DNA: TGCAGTGCCCGAGGGGGAAGCGGGAGTCTCCACGAGCAGTACTTC.

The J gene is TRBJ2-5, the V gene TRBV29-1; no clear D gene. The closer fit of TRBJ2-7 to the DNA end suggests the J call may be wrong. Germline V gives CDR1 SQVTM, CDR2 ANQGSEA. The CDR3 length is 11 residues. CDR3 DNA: TGCAGCGTTAGGGATGTGGACGAGCAGTACTTC. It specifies CSVRDVDEQYF.

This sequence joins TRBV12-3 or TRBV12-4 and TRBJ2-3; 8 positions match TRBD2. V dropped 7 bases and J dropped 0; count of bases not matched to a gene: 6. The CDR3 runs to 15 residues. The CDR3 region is CASTPAGVSTDTQYF. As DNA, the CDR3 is TGTGCCAGCACCCCAGCGGGAGTGAGCACAGATACGCAGTATTTT.

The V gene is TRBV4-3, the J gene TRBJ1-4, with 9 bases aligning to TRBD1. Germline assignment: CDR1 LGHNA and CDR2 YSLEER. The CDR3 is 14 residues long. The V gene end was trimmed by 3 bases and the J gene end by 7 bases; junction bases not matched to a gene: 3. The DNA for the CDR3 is TGCGCCAGCAGCCACAACAGGGGGCGTGAAAAACTGTTTTTT. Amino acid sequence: CASSHNRGREKLFF.

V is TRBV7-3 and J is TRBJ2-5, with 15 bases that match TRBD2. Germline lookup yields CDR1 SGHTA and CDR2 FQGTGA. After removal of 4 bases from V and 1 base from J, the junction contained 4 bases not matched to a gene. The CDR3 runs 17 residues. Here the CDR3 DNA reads TGTGCCAGCAGCTCACGGACTAGCGGGGGGGTCCAAGAGACCCAGTACTTC. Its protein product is CASSSRTSGGVQETQYF.

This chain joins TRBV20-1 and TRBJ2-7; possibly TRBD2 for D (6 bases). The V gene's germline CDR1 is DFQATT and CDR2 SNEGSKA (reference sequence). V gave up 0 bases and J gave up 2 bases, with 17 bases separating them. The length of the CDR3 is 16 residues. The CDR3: CSARDLRELATYEQYF. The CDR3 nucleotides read TGCAGTGCTAGAGATCTCCGGGAACTAGCAACCTACGAGCAGTACTTC.